This TCR beta chain stems from a study of response to subunit inactivated influenza vaccine. Regarding the study as a whole: Every seasonal influenza vaccination brings in few new T cells, the authors suggested.

TCRdb called the RT-PCR reads again in MiXCR, with one record for every CDR3 protein. The sample yields some 500,000 distinct CDR3 sequences, 16% seen once. This clonotype was counted between two and nine times. Its antigen is not identified. The CDR3 is 11 amino acids. Trimming took 5 bases from V and 7 from J, leaving 9 bases between them. V gene TRBV12-3 or TRBV12-4 combines with J gene TRBJ2-7; no clear D. Sample: CD4+ T cells sorted from PBMCs, taken less than 30 months after vaccination. The receptor's source is a man between 50 and 70 years old who received an inactivated influenza vaccine. CDR3 coding DNA: TGTGCCAGCAGTGTCCTGGGGGAGCAGTACTTC. It is translated as CASSVLGEQYF.